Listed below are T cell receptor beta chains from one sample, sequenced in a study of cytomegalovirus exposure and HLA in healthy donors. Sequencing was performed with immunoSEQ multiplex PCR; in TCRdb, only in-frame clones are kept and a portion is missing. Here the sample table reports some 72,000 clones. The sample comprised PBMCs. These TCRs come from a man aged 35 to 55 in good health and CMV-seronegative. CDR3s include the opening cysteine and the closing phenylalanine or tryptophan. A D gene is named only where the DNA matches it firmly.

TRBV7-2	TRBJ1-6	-	CASSFRGDNSPLHF	TGTGCCAGCAGCTTCAGGGGAGATAATTCACCCCTCCACTTT
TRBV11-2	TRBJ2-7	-	CASRGIRVRSYEQYF	TGTGCCAGCAGAGGTATCAGGGTTCGCTCCTACGAGCAGTACTTC
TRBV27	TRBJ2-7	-	CASSVLSSYEQYF	TGTGCCAGCAGCGTCCTCAGCTCCTACGAGCAGTACTTC
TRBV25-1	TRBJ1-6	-	CASSASGVNNSPLHF	TGTGCCAGCAGTGCGAGCGGGGTAAATAATTCACCCCTCCACTTT
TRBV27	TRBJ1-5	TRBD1	CASSLVTAGTGAHQPQHF	TGTGCCAGCAGTTTAGTCACCGCCGGGACAGGGGCCCATCAGCCCCAGCATTTT
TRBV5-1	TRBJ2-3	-	CASSSPTDTQYF	TGCGCCAGCAGCTCCCCTACAGATACGCAGTATTTT
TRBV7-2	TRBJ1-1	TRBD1	CASSSTGADEAFF	TGTGCCAGCAGCTCGACAGGGGCAGATGAAGCTTTCTTT
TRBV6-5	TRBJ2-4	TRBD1	CASSTTTGVLNIQYF	TGTGCCAGCAGTACCACTACAGGGGTTTTAAACATTCAGTACTTC
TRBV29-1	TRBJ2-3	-	CSAARTESTDTQYF	TGCAGCGCAGCGAGGACAGAAAGCACAGATACGCAGTATTTT
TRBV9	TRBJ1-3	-	CASTSSFSGNTIYF	TGTGCCAGCACCTCCTCGTTCTCTGGAAACACCATATATTTT
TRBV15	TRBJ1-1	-	CATSRGNQGYTEAFF	TGCGCCACCAGCAGAGGAAATCAGGGTTACACTGAAGCTTTCTTT
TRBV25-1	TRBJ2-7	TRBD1	CASTKGQGVYEQYF	TGTGCCAGCACCAAGGGACAGGGGGTATACGAGCAGTACTTC
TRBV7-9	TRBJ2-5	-	CASRRVGLLQETQYF	TGTGCCAGCAGGAGGGTCGGGCTACTCCAAGAGACCCAGTACTTC
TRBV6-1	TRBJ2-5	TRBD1	CASKRDRGRETQYF	TGTGCCAGCAAACGGGACAGGGGTCGGGAGACCCAGTACTTC
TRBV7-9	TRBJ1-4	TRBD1	CASSPGTGGEKLFF	TGTGCCAGCAGCCCAGGGACAGGGGGCGAAAAACTGTTTTTT
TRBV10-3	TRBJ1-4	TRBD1	CAISGTVDRGHEKLFF	TGTGCCATCAGTGGGACGGTCGACAGGGGGCATGAAAAACTGTTTTTT
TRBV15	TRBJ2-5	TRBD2	CATSPGDSGGSETQYF	TGTGCCACCAGTCCCGGGGATAGCGGGGGAAGCGAGACCCAGTACTTC
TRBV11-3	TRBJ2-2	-	CASSSRNTGELFF	TGTGCCAGCAGCTCCCGTAACACCGGGGAGCTGTTTTTT
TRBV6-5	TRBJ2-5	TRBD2	CASSYQTSGGQETQYF	TGTGCCAGCAGTTACCAGACTAGCGGGGGACAAGAGACCCAGTACTTC
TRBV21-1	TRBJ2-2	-	CASSKARIAGDTTGELFF	TGTGCCAGCAGCAAAGCGAGGATAGCGGGGGACACTACCGGGGAGCTGTTTTTT
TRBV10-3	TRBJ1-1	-	CAISFQGLGTEAFF	TGTGCCATCAGTTTTCAGGGGCTTGGTACTGAAGCTTTCTTT
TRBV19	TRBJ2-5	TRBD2	CASSPSGPSYSGKGETQYF	TGTGCCAGTAGTCCTAGTGGGCCCTCATATAGCGGGAAAGGGGAGACCCAGTACTTC
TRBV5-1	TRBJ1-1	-	CASSVTAWNTEAFF	TGCGCCAGCAGCGTGACAGCCTGGAACACTGAAGCTTTCTTT
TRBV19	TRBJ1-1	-	CASSMRGGNTEAFF	TGTGCCAGTAGTATGAGGGGAGGGAACACTGAAGCTTTCTTT
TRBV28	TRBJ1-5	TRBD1	CASRDTGDQPQHF	TGTGCCAGCAGGGACACAGGGGATCAGCCCCAGCATTTT
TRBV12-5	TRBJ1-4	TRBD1	CASGLEKLLDRYPGATNEKLFF	TGTGCTAGTGGTTTGGAAAAACTGCTGGACAGGTATCCGGGGGCAACTAATGAAAAACTGTTTTTT
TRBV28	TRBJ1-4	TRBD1	CASSLFGTGTNEKLFF	TGTGCCAGCAGTTTATTCGGGACAGGGACTAATGAAAAACTGTTTTTT
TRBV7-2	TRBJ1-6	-	CASGAYNSPLHF	TGTGCCTCAGGGGCCTATAATTCACCCCTCCACTTT
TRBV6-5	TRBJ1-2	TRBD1	CASSYLDRVDGYTF	TGTGCCAGCAGTTACTTGGACAGGGTCGACGGCTACACCTTC
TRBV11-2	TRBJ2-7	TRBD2	CASSLQGLGQYEQYF	TGTGCCAGCAGCTTACAAGGACTAGGGCAGTACGAGCAGTACTTC
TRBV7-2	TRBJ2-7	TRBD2	CASRQKLAGQNEQYF	TGTGCCAGCAGACAAAAACTAGCGGGACAGAACGAGCAGTACTTC
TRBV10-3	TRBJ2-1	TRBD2	CAISLRGVSDSEQFF	TGTGCCATCAGTTTGCGGGGGGTGTCTGATAGTGAGCAGTTCTTC
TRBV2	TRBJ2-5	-	CASKNREAETQYF	TGTGCCAGCAAGAATAGAGAGGCAGAGACCCAGTACTTC
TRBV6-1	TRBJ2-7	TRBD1	CASRQPGQVLPKQYF	TGTGCCAGCAGGCAACCGGGACAGGTCCTTCCCAAGCAGTACTTC
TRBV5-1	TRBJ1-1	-	CASSLARRDLVTEAFF	TGCGCCAGCAGCTTGGCCCGCAGGGATCTGGTCACTGAAGCTTTCTTT
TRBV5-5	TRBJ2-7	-	CASNPGWGTYEQYF	TGTGCCAGCAACCCGGGATGGGGAACCTACGAGCAGTACTTC
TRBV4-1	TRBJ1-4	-	CASSPVGQMVEKLFF	TGCGCCAGCAGCCCAGTGGGACAAATGGTTGAAAAACTGTTTTTT
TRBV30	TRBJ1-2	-	CAWSVGGRNPNYGYTF	TGTGCCTGGAGTGTAGGAGGGAGAAACCCTAACTATGGCTACACCTTC
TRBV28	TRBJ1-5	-	CASSLSLGGNQPQHF	TGTGCCAGCAGTTTAAGTTTAGGGGGTAATCAGCCCCAGCATTTT
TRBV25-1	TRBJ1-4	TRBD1	CASSDQRQGGEKLFF	TGTGCCAGCAGTGATCAGCGACAGGGAGGTGAAAAACTGTTTTTT
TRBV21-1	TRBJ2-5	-	CASSPRRTHPHETQYF	TGTGCCAGCAGCCCCAGGCGGACACACCCCCACGAGACCCAGTACTTC
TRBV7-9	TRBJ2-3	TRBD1	CASSTGQVDEQYF	TGTGCCAGCAGCACCGGACAGGTTGATGAGCAGTATTTT
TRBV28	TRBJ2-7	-	CASSLRQEGNEQYF	TGTGCCAGCAGTTTGCGACAGGAAGGCAACGAGCAGTACTTC
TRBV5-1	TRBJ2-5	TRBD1	CASTPRRLGGVETQYF	TGCGCCAGCACCCCAAGGCGTTTAGGGGGCGTTGAGACCCAGTACTTC
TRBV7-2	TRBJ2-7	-	CASTTQTDSYEQYF	TGTGCCAGCACCACACAGACAGATTCCTACGAGCAGTACTTC
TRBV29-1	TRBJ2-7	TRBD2	CSVSGTSGISEQYF	TGCAGCGTTTCCGGGACTAGCGGGATTAGTGAGCAGTACTTC
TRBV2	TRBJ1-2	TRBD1	CASRGGGSSYTF	TGTGCCAGCAGAGGAGGGGGCTCCAGCTACACCTTC
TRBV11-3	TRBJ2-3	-	CASSPQGTDTQYF	TGTGCCAGCAGCCCTCAGGGGACAGATACGCAGTATTTT
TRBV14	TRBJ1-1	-	CASSPRQMNTEAFF	TGTGCCAGCAGCCCCCGACAAATGAACACTGAAGCTTTCTTT
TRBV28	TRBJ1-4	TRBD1	CASSSNTQGRTNEKLFF	TGTGCCAGCAGTTCGAATACACAGGGGAGGACTAATGAAAAACTGTTTTTT
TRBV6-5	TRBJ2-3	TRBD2	CASRKPSGGDTQYF	TGTGCCAGCAGGAAACCTAGCGGGGGAGATACGCAGTATTTT
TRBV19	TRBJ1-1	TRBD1	CASRRGDRGTNTEAFF	TGTGCCAGTAGAAGGGGGGACAGGGGGACGAACACTGAAGCTTTCTTT
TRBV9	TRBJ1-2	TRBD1	CASSVGGTGGFGYTF	TGTGCCAGCAGCGTAGGGGGGACAGGGGGCTTCGGCTACACCTTC